These T cell receptor beta chains were read from a single sample in a study of cytomegalovirus exposure and HLA in healthy donors. Produced via immunoSEQ multiplex PCR; TCRdb's table is partial and in-frame only. Altogether roughly 190,000 clones are present, about 87% being singletons, with the ten largest covering 1.5% to 2%. The material sequenced was PBMCs. The receptors shown here come from a woman between 18 and 29 years old in good health and CMV-seronegative. Both conserved end residues are part of each CDR3. A D gene is named only where the DNA matches it firmly. Clone size is shown for a subset of rows, as once, few, many or a class of expanded clone.

>TRBD2|13|.|TRBV7-9|TRBJ2-1
CASGGLAGNEQFF
TGTGCCAGCGGGGGACTAGCAGGCAATGAGCAGTTCTTC
>.|14|.|TRBV5-6|TRBJ1-4
CASSFQGAGEKLFF
TGTGCCAGCAGCTTCCAGGGCGCCGGTGAAAAACTGTTTTTT
>TRBD1|13|few|TRBV5-1|TRBJ1-2
CASRGQVENGYTF
TGCGCCAGCCGGGGACAGGTTGAGAATGGCTACACCTTC
>.|14|once|TRBV2|TRBJ1-2
CASRGGGLDYGYTF
TGTGCCAGCAGGGGGGGAGGGTTGGACTATGGCTACACCTTC
>TRBD1|12|.|TRBV2|TRBJ1-1
CASGYRGTEAFF
TGTGCCAGCGGCTACAGGGGGACTGAAGCTTTCTTT
>.|16|once|TRBV19|TRBJ2-1
CASTHSSGGAINEQFF
TGTGCCAGTACCCATTCAAGTGGCGGGGCCATCAATGAGCAGTTCTTC
>.|16|.|TRBV4-2|TRBJ2-1
CASSQADGERYNEQFF
TGTGCCAGCAGCCAAGCTGACGGGGAAAGGTACAATGAGCAGTTCTTC
>TRBD2|15|.|TRBV10-3|TRBJ2-1
CAIGSGTSVYNEQFF
TGTGCCATCGGTTCCGGGACTAGCGTATACAATGAGCAGTTCTTC
>.|15|.|TRBV9|TRBJ1-2
CASSPPWTANYGYTF
TGTGCCAGCAGCCCCCCATGGACAGCTAACTATGGCTACACCTTC
>TRBD1|15|few|TRBV5-4|TRBJ2-5
CASRAGTEVLETQYF
TGTGCCAGCAGGGCCGGGACAGAGGTTTTGGAGACCCAGTACTTC
>.|14|once|TRBV19|TRBJ1-5
CASSMRAGRGPQHF
TGTGCCAGTAGTATGCGAGCAGGGAGGGGGCCCCAGCATTTT
>TRBD1|16|once|TRBV28|TRBJ1-5
CASSPPGQGLGQPQHF
TGTGCCAGCAGTCCCCCCGGACAGGGTCTGGGTCAGCCCCAGCATTTT
>.|14|.|TRBV6-6|TRBJ1-6
CASSWGRIGSPLHF
TGTGCCAGCAGTTGGGGCAGGATAGGTTCACCCCTCCACTTT
>.|14|.|TRBV10-3|TRBJ2-7
CAISQLGTPDEQYF
TGTGCCATCAGTCAGTTAGGGACACCGGACGAGCAGTACTTC
>.|13|.|TRBV28|TRBJ1-2
CASRTGPNYGYTF
TGTGCCAGCAGAACAGGGCCGAACTATGGCTACACCTTC
>.|10|.|TRBV20-1|TRBJ1-2
CSAGAGGYTF
TGCAGTGCGGGGGCTGGGGGCTACACCTTC
>.|12|.|TRBV7-9|TRBJ2-1
CASSSTYNEQFF
TGTGCCAGCAGCTCAACCTACAATGAGCAGTTCTTC
>TRBD2|16|.|TRBV7-8|TRBJ2-5
CASSNPGLADKETQYF
TGTGCCAGCAGCAACCCGGGACTAGCGGATAAAGAGACCCAGTACTTC
>TRBD2|16|.|TRBV6-5|TRBJ2-1
CASSYRLAGPYNEQFF
TGTGCCAGCAGTTACCGCCTAGCGGGCCCCTACAATGAGCAGTTCTTC
>.|16|.|TRBV18|TRBJ2-5
CASSPVRTGGQETQYF
TGTGCCAGCTCACCGGTACGGACTGGTGGGCAAGAGACCCAGTACTTC
>.|13|.|TRBV19|TRBJ1-1
CASSIGRNTEAFF
TGTGCCAGTAGTATAGGTAGAAACACTGAAGCTTTCTTT
>.|15|few|TRBV5-1|TRBJ1-1
CASSLVGGGETEAFF
TGCGCCAGCAGCTTAGTGGGAGGGGGAGAGACTGAAGCTTTCTTT
>.|18|.|TRBV30|TRBJ2-7
CAWSGISPLDRTPYEQYF
TGTGCCTGGAGTGGAATCTCCCCTCTCGACAGGACTCCCTACGAGCAGTACTTC
>.|16|.|TRBV21-1|TRBJ2-7
CASSKVRRRPSYEQYF
TGTGCCAGCAGCAAAGTGAGGAGGAGACCCTCCTACGAGCAGTACTTC
>TRBD2|16|.|TRBV5-1|TRBJ2-2
CASSFQTSGISGELFF
TGCGCCAGCAGCTTCCAGACTAGCGGGATATCCGGGGAGCTGTTTTTT
>.|15|few|TRBV4-2|TRBJ1-2
CASSQDRGGRHGYTF
TGTGCCAGCAGCCAAGATAGGGGGGGTCGGCATGGCTACACCTTC
>.|13|.|TRBV10-2|TRBJ2-7
CASSENTGPEQYF
TGCGCCAGCAGTGAAAATACAGGGCCCGAGCAGTACTTC
>.|15|.|TRBV11-1|TRBJ1-4
CASSLNGLGDEKLFF
TGTGCCAGCAGCTTAAACGGCTTGGGAGACGAAAAACTGTTTTTT
>TRBD1|16|.|TRBV19|TRBJ1-4
CASSPDRGPTNEKLFF
TGTGCCAGTAGTCCCGACAGGGGTCCAACTAATGAAAAACTGTTTTTT
>.|14|.|TRBV5-1|TRBJ2-1
CASSRTLIYDEQFF
TGCGCCAGCAGCCGGACTTTGATCTACGATGAGCAGTTCTTC
>TRBD1|13|.|TRBV29-1|TRBJ1-2
CSVGDRGNYGYTF
TGCAGCGTTGGTGACAGGGGAAACTATGGCTACACCTTC
>TRBD1|14|.|TRBV6-5|TRBJ1-2
CASSYQTGGYGYTF
TGTGCCAGCAGTTACCAGACAGGGGGCTATGGCTACACCTTC
>TRBD2|16|.|TRBV11-3|TRBJ2-5
CASSSGLARSSETQYF
TGTGCCAGCAGCTCCGGACTAGCGCGTTCCTCGGAGACCCAGTACTTC
>TRBD1|15|.|TRBV28|TRBJ1-1
CASSYYRGGNTEAFF
TGTGCCAGCAGCTACTACAGGGGTGGGAACACTGAAGCTTTCTTT
>.|15|.|TRBV7-9|TRBJ2-5
CASSFLLGLGETQYF
TGTGCCAGCAGCTTTTTACTAGGGCTAGGGGAGACCCAGTACTTC
>TRBD2|16|.|TRBV2|TRBJ2-3
CASRVRRAGGTDTQYF
TGTGCCAGCAGGGTCCGCCGGGCGGGAGGCACAGATACGCAGTATTTT
>TRBD1|14|.|TRBV7-9|TRBJ1-6
CASSSGQGNSPLHF
TGTGCCAGCAGTTCCGGACAGGGAAATTCACCCCTCCACTTT